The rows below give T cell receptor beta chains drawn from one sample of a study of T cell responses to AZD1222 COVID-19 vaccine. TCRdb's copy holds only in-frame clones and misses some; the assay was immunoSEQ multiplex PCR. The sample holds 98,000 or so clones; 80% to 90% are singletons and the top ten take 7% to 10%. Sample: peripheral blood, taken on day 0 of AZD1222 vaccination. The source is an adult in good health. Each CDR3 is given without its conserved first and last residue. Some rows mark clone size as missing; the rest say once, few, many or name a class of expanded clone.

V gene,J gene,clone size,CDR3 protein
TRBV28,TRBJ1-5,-,ASIPRGTSNQPQH
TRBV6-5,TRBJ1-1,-,ASSYRETGDTEAF
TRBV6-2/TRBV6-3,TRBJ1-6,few,ASSYILEDSPLH
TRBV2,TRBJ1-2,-,ASSDIARVGAYGYT
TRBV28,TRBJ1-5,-,ASSQDQPQH
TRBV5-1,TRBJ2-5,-,ASSLPDTIETQY
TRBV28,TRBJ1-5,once,ASSPGGPNQPQH
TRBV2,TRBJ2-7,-,ASSATDYEQY
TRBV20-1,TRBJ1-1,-,SASDPRGHTEAF
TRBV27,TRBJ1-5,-,ASSFAGSNNQPQH
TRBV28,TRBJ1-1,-,ASSKGQESV
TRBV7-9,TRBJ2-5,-,ASSPDGRGEIVETQY
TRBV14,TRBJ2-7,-,ASRGRRYEQY
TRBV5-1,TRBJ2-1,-,ASGLTTGSAFNEQF
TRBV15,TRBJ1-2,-,ATSRDAGSDYGYT
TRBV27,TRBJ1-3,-,ASLGQGEMGNTIY
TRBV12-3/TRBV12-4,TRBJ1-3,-,ASSLRGRNTIY
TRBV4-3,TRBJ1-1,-,ASSRSTRRGDTEAF
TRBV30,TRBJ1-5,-,AWSGELNQPQH
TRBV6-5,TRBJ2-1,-,ASSYGTAYNEQF
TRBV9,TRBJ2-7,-,ASSVGWDRAYEQY
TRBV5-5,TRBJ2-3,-,ASSPRSVGGYTDTQY
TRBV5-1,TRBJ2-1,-,ASSGLATYNEQF
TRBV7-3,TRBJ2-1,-,ASKGGGSLDEQF
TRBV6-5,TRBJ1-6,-,ASSSNGQPTAPLH
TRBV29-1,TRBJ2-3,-,SVLVDTDTQY
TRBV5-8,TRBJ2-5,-,ASSLEPQLQETQY
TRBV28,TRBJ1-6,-,ASTPTGAVSPLH
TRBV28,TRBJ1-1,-,ASSSPWQGIRTEAF
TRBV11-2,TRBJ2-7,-,ASSVTAGSSYEQY
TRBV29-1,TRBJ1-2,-,SVENAGSVNYGYT
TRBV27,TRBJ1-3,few,ASSLVRGSGNTIY
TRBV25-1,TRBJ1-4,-,ASSAGNEKLF
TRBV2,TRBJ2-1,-,ASPNHEQF
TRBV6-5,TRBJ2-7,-,ASRDTSYEQY
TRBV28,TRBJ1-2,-,ASRGSTGGFYGYT
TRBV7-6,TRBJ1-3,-,ASSLGHAGNTIY
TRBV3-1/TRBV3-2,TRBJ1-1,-,ASSQRGTEAF
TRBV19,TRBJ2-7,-,ASSKLSGAASYEQY
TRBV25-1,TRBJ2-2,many,ASSGTAGTGGNTGELF
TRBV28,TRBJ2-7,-,ASSLVGRGASGRYEQY
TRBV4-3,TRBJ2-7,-,ASSPQRPERGSYEQY
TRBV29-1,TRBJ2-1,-,SARPSTHNEQF
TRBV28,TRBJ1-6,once,ASLQGNLNSPLH
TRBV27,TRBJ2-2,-,ASRFGTRTTGELF
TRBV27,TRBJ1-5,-,ASSLFGTGDSRRQPQH
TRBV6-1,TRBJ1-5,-,ASSGSPRGRGQPQH
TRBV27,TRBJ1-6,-,ASNGGQLNSPLH
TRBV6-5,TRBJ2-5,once,ASSYSYQETQY
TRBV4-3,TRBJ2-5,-,ASSQKVRETQY
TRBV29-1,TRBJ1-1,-,SGGQMNTEAF
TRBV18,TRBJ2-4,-,ASSHRQGQNIQY
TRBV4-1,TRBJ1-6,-,ASSQGQTGSFYNSPLH
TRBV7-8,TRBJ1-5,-,ASSQRQARNQPQH
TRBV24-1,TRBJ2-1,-,ATSEGLAGRNEQF